The TCR beta chain under discussion was sequenced for a study of a mutant IDH1 vaccine in newly diagnosed glioma. Whole-study context: Investigators started vaccination 4-6 weeks after radiotherapy alone, or with temozolomide cycles. Most patients had radiochemotherapy with temozolomide before enrollment; others had one alone. Mean patient age was approximately 40 years; around 60% were male and 37.5% female.

Findings and limits, study-wide: Pseudoprogression seemed unrelated to changes in top peripheral T cell clonotypes.

V was clipped by 0 bases and J by 4 bases; unmatched bases: 8. The CDR3 is 16 residues long. Germline loops: CDR1 KGHSH, CDR2 LQKENI. As concerns this clone: Antigen unknown.

Regarding time point: week 11, during vaccination. Vaccinated patients received 300 ug of mutant IDH1 20-mer peptide per dose, with topical imiquimod. Generated by immunoSEQ multiplex PCR, the TCRdb table keeps only in-frame clones and is missing some. The profile shows 100,000 to 120,000 clones, almost 90% of them singletons. This sequence was found in a woman aged 45-59 years with glioma. V gene TRBV18 combines with J gene TRBJ2-5, with TRBD2 matching over 7 bases. The source was PBMCs, collected from a glioma patient whose treatment included an IDH1 peptide vaccine. The CDR3 sequence is CASSPPMGGDRETQYF. The CDR3 DNA reads as TGTGCCAGCTCACCACCGATGGGGGGGGACCGAGAGACCCAGTACTTC.